These 29 T cell receptor beta chains came from one sample sequenced in a study of response to subunit inactivated influenza vaccine. TCRdb re-called the RT-PCR reads with MiXCR, one entry per CDR3 protein. Here the sample spans 590,000 or so distinct CDR3 sequences, 14% being singletons. The sequences come from PBMCs from blood, collected 14 days before vaccination. The receptor source for this set is a man aged 50 or older who received an inactivated influenza vaccine.

V gene TRBV12-3 or TRBV12-4 combines with J gene TRBJ2-1, with D perhaps TRBD1 or TRBD2 (6 bases each). The CDR3 has 16 amino acids. The V gene lost 5 bases and the J gene lost 0 bases, with 14 bases spanning the gap. The DNA for the CDR3 is TGTGCCAGCAGTCTAGGGGGGACTCCCTCCTACAATGAGCAGTTCTTC. Translated, it gives CASSLGGTPSYNEQFF.

The chain recombines TRBV2 with TRBJ1-4; D might be TRBD1 (5 bases). Trimming cost V 8 bases and J 7 bases, with 17 bases left between them. Germline V CDR1 and CDR2: SNHLY, FYNNEI. The CDR3 extends over 14 amino acids. The CDR3 sequence: CASSGQGGGEKLFF. The DNA for the CDR3 is TGTGCCAGCTCGGGGCAGGGTGGTGGTGAAAAACTGTTTTTT.

This clonotype was picked up a small number of times. The chain has TRBV10-3 and TRBJ2-1; TRBD1 is a possible D gene (5 bases). Trimming removed 2 bases at V and 6 bases at J, with 20 bases between. The CDR3 consists of 17 residues. CDR1 is ENHRY and CDR2 is SYGVKD in the germline V gene. In DNA, the CDR3 is TGTGCCATCAGTGAGACATGGATCGTTAAAACAGGCAATGAGCAGTTCTTC. Translation: CAISETWIVKTGNEQFF.

In its sample, this clonotype was seen a few times. The chain carries TRBV10-3 and TRBJ2-5, with D possibly being TRBD1 (6 bases). The CDR3 consists of 13 residues. V lost 7 bases and J lost 5, with 14 bases in between. CDR1 ENHRY and CDR2 SYGVKD come from the germline V gene. Here the CDR3 reads CAITRDQGETQYF. The DNA for the CDR3 is TGTGCCATCACTAGGGACCAGGGGGAGACCCAGTACTTC.

This clonotype was counted only a few times. This chain joins TRBV12-3 or TRBV12-4 and TRBJ2-1, with D unresolved. V lost 6 bases, J lost 9 bases, and 21 bases lay in between. This CDR3 comprises 15 residues. The CDR3 nucleotides are TGTGCCAGCAGCCGGAGTTTGACGGGCCGAGGTGAGCAGTTCTTC. Translating it yields CASSRSLTGRGEQFF.

This clonotype was recorded at least ten times. The chain recombines TRBV12-3 or TRBV12-4 with TRBJ2-7; 7 bases are shared with TRBD1. This CDR3 is built from 14 residues. The J segment lost 0 bases and the V segment lost 4 bases, leaving 3 bases of the junction unmatched. This chain's CDR3 is CASSWGQTSYEQYF. In DNA, the CDR3 is TGTGCCAGCAGTTGGGGACAGACCTCCTACGAGCAGTACTTC.

This clonotype occurred many times. The chain links TRBV7-2 to TRBJ1-2; D call uncertain. V lost 5 bases and J 3 bases, leaving 16 bases between the germline ends. The germline V gene has CDR1 SGHTA and CDR2 FQGNSA. The CDR3 consists of 15 residues. The CDR3 here is CASSAPRLLYYGYTF. DNA for the CDR3: TGTGCCAGCAGCGCCCCAAGGTTGCTCTACTATGGCTACACCTTC.

This clonotype showed up just a few times. The genes are TRBV7-6 and TRBJ2-2; D is possibly TRBD1 (6 bases). Trimming cost V 5 bases and J 2 bases, with 15 bases left between them. The CDR3 covers 16 residues. Germline V gives CDR1 SGHVS, CDR2 FNYEAQ. In DNA form, the CDR3 reads TGTGCCAGCAGCGCTCTTCAGGGACACAACACCGGGGAGCTGTTTTTT. Its protein product is CASSALQGHNTGELFF.

This clonotype was observed at least ten times. V gene TRBV20-1 combines with J gene TRBJ2-6; D call uncertain. The ends were cut back, 3 bases at V and 4 bases at J, with 1 base in the middle. CDR1 DFQATT and CDR2 SNEGSKA come from the germline V gene (reference sequence). The CDR3 runs 11 residues. CDR3 sequence (DNA): TGCAGTGCTAGCGGGGCCAACGTCCTGACTTTC. Its translation: CSASGANVLTF.

The chain carries TRBV3-1 and TRBJ2-1; D call uncertain. This CDR3 has 14 residues. Germline loops: CDR1 LGHDT, CDR2 YNNKEL (reference sequence). The V gene lost 3 bases and the J gene lost 4 bases, with 10 bases spanning the gap. The CDR3 is CASSHRLSYNEQFF. Written as DNA, the CDR3 is TGTGCCAGCAGCCACCGACTCTCATACAATGAGCAGTTCTTC.

The chain employs TRBV12-3 or TRBV12-4 and TRBJ1-2; unclear D gene. This CDR3 comprises 13 residues. Trimming took 6 bases from V and 8 from J, leaving 16 bases between them. For the CDR3, the DNA is TGTGCCAGCAGCCTACGGGGAATTGGGGGCTACACCTTC. Its translation is CASSLRGIGGYTF.

The chain couples TRBV7-6 to TRBJ1-5; 7 bases line up with TRBD1. The CDR3 extends over 13 amino acids. Losses at the gene ends were 5 bases for V and 10 bases for J; bases not matched to a gene: 8. The germline V gene encodes CDR1 SGHVS and CDR2 FNYEAQ. The CDR3 coding sequence is TGTGCCAGCAGCCCACAGGGGAAATCTCCCCAGCATTTT. Translated, it gives CASSPQGKSPQHF.

The chain carries TRBV5-6 and TRBJ2-5; D perhaps matches TRBD2 (6 bases). Germline-derived CDR1 and CDR2 are SGHDT and YYEEEE. Between the trimmed V and J ends, which lost 4 bases and 4 bases, there was a span of 20 bases. The length of the CDR3 is 16 residues. CDR3: CASSLEGRAIRETQYF. In DNA, the CDR3 is TGTGCCAGCAGCCTGGAGGGCAGGGCCATTAGAGAGACCCAGTACTTC.

The chain combines TRBV6-1 with TRBJ1-5; D call uncertain. The CDR3 length is 15 residues. V was shortened by 6 bases and J by 0 bases, with 12 bases between the two germline ends. Germline lookup yields CDR1 MNHNS and CDR2 SASEGT. This CDR3 reads CASSRRHYSNQPQHF. CDR3 DNA: TGTGCCAGCAGCCGCAGGCATTATAGCAATCAGCCCCAGCATTTT.

This clonotype was counted at least ten times. The V and J genes are TRBV10-3 and TRBJ2-7; TRBD1 agrees at 9 bases. With 6 bases clipped from V and 5 bases from J, the junction kept 8 bases outside the gene matches. Germline V CDR1 and CDR2: ENHRY, SYGVKD. The CDR3 is 14 residues long. DNA for the CDR3: TGTGCCATCAGGGATCCGGGACAGGGTAACGAGCAGTACTTC. Protein sequence: CAIRDPGQGNEQYF.

This clonotype was detected a few times. This chain connects TRBV10-3 to TRBJ2-1, with D hard to call. CDR1 and CDR2 from the germline V gene are ENHRY and SYGVKD. The CDR3 is 12 amino acids. V shed 7 bases and J shed 7 bases, with 11 bases lying between them. CDR3: CAITSEPNEQFF. The CDR3, as DNA: TGTGCCATCACCTCTGAGCCGAATGAGCAGTTCTTC.

This clonotype appeared once. This CDR3 is CASSFLGIMNTEAFF. For the CDR3, the DNA is TGTGCCAGCAGCTTTTTGGGGATCATGAACACTGAAGCTTTCTTT. This sequence joins TRBV7-2 and TRBJ1-1; D is uncertain. Germline loops: CDR1 SGHTA, CDR2 FQGNSA. The CDR3 runs 15 residues. Deletions cut 3 bases from V and 0 bases from J, with 11 bases between.

There are a few counts of this clonotype. The gene calls are TRBV6-1 and TRBJ1-1; tentatively, D is TRBD1 (6 bases). Germline V gene data show CDR1 as MNHNS and CDR2 as SASEGT. Trimming stripped 3 bases from V and 4 bases from J, with 12 bases between. The CDR3 loop spans 14 amino acids. DNA for the CDR3: TGTGCCAGCAGTGACGGACAGAGAAGCACTGAAGCTTTCTTT. Its translation is CASSDGQRSTEAFF.

The chain carries TRBV6-5 and TRBJ2-2, with D tentatively TRBD2 (7 bases). Germline CDR1 is MNHEY and CDR2 is SVGAGI. The CDR3 is 12 residues long. DNA for the CDR3: TGTGCGGGGGGGCCCGGCACCGGGGAGCTGTTTTTT. Translating it yields CAGGPGTGELFF.

This clonotype occurred a few times. This chain joins TRBV7-9 and TRBJ2-3; D is perhaps TRBD2 (5 bases). The CDR3 is 15 amino acids. The V end was cut by 1 base, the J end by 4 bases, with 12 bases between. Germline CDR1 and CDR2: SEHNR and FQNEAQ (reference sequence). The CDR3 loop reads CASSLGFLAADTQYF. The CDR3 DNA reads as TGTGCCAGCAGCTTAGGGTTCCTAGCAGCAGATACGCAGTATTTT. The full variable domain, in which reference TRBV7-9 and TRBJ2-3 provide the parts outside the CDR3, is DTGVSQNPRHKITKRGQNVTFRCDPISEHNRLYWYRQTLGQGPEFLTYFQNEAQLEKSRLLSDRFSAERPKGSFSTLEIQRTEQGDSAMYLCASSLGFLAADTQYFGPGTRLTVL.

The V call is TRBV9, the J call TRBJ1-2, with 8 bases matching TRBD1. V was clipped by 0 bases and J by 4 bases; unmatched bases: 11. The CDR3 has 17 residues. In germline, CDR1 is SGDLS, CDR2 YYNGEE. This chain's CDR3 is CASSVGGGTGGSYGYTF. As DNA, the CDR3 is TGTGCCAGCAGCGTAGGAGGGGGGACAGGAGGAAGCTATGGCTACACCTTC.

This clonotype has just a few counts. This rearrangement joins TRBV27 to TRBJ1-1, with a weak D call TRBD1 (5 bases). CDR3 length equals 14 residues. CDR1 is MNHEY, CDR2 SMNVEV, per germline (reference sequence). V dropped 3 bases and J dropped 1 base, with 9 bases sitting between them. The CDR3 reads CASSFGGSNTEAFF. For the CDR3, the DNA is TGTGCCAGCAGTTTTGGGGGTTCGAACACTGAAGCTTTCTTT.

The chain employs TRBV7-2 and TRBJ2-1; the match to TRBD2 covers 10 bases. Germline V gene sequence: CDR1 SGHTA, CDR2 FQGNSA. CDR3 length: 14 amino acids. Germline trimming cut 5 bases from V and 10 bases from J; bases unmatched to any gene: 8. The CDR3 nucleotides are TGTGCCAGCAGCCGCAGTGAAGCGGGAGGGGAGCAGTTCTTC. It encodes CASSRSEAGGEQFF.

This clonotype was seen at least ten times. The chain is built from TRBV27 and TRBJ1-5, with unresolved D. The germline V and J ends were trimmed by 2 bases and 2 bases, with 7 bases remaining between them. Germline V gene data show CDR1 as MNHEY and CDR2 as SMNVEV (reference sequence). This CDR3 spans 14 amino acids. In DNA, the CDR3 is TGTGCCAGCAGTTTAACGAGGGGCAATCAGCCCCAGCATTTT. Its protein product is CASSLTRGNQPQHF.

The sample holds a few counts of this clonotype. This chain links TRBV5-1 with TRBJ2-7; unclear D gene. The CDR3 spans 13 residues. CDR1 SGHRS and CDR2 YFSETQ come from the germline V gene. Trimming cost V 4 bases and J 1 base, with 9 bases left between them. CDR3 in DNA: TGCGCCAGCAGCGGGTTTGCATCCTACGAGCAGTACTTC. It codes for CASSGFASYEQYF. Complete variable domain (other parts from reference TRBV5-1 and TRBJ2-7): KAGVTQTPRYLIKTRGQQVTLSCSPISGHRSVSWYQQTPGQGLQFLFEYFSETQRNKGNFPGRFSGRQFSNSRSEMNVSTLELGDSALYLCASSGFASYEQYFGPGTRLTVT.

The rearrangement joins TRBV24-1 to TRBJ2-1, with D perhaps TRBD1 or TRBD2 (5 bases each). Germline CDR1 reads KGHDR; CDR2 reads SFDVKD. The CDR3 is 16 amino acids. V was pared by 2 bases and J by 1 base, with 11 bases between. CDR3 region: CATSDSGRPSYNEQFF. The CDR3 DNA is TGTGCCACCAGTGATTCGGGACGCCCATCCTACAATGAGCAGTTCTTC.

The chain joins TRBV6-1 to TRBJ1-1; D uncertain. This CDR3 spans 12 amino acids. Germline V gene data show CDR1 as MNHNS and CDR2 as SASEGT. V lost 1 base to trimming and J lost 4 bases, with 4 bases between them. The CDR3 DNA sequence: TGTGCCAGCAGTGAAGTGGCCACTGAAGCTTTCTTT. Translation: CASSEVATEAFF.

V and J are TRBV18 and TRBJ2-6, with 10 bases lining up with TRBD1. J was trimmed by 0 bases and V by 3 bases; bases with no gene match: 5. In germline, CDR1 is KGHSH, CDR2 LQKENI. The length of the CDR3 is 18 residues. In nucleotides, the CDR3 is TGTGCCAGCTCACCCGGGACAGGGGCTACCTCTGGGGCCAACGTCCTGACTTTC. Amino acid sequence: CASSPGTGATSGANVLTF. Together with reference TRBV18 and TRBJ2-6, the CDR3 gives the full variable domain: NAGVMQNPRHLVRRRGQEARLRCSPMKGHSHVYWYRQLPEEGLKFMVYLQKENIIDESGMPKERFSAEFPKEGPSILRIQQVVRGDSAAYFCASSPGTGATSGANVLTFGAGSRLTVL.

This clonotype has at least ten counts. This chain connects TRBV5-1 to TRBJ2-3, with a weak D call TRBD2 (6 bases). Trimming took off 1 base at V and 2 bases at J, with 17 bases between the two ends. The CDR3 runs to 17 residues. Germline V gene sequence: CDR1 SGHRS, CDR2 YFSETQ. CDR3 loop: CASSLNQRAYNTDTQYF. DNA for the CDR3: TGCGCCAGCAGCTTGAACCAGCGGGCCTATAACACAGATACGCAGTATTTT.